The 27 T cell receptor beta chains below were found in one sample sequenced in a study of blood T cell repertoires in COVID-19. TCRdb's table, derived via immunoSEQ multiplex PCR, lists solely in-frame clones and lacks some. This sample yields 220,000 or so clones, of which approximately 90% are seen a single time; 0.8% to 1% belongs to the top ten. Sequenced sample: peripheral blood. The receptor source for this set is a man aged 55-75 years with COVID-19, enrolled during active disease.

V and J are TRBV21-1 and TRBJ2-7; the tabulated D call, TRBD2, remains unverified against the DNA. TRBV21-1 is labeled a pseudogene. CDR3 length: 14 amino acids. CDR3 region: CASSKLDLIYEQYF. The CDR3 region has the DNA TGTGCCAGCAGCAAACTCGACTTGATCTACGAGCAGTACTTC.

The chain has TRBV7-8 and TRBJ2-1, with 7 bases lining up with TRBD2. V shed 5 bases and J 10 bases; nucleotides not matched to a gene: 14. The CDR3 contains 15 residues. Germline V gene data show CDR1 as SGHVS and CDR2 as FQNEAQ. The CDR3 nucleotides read TGTGCCAGCAGCCGAGTGGCGGGGGTAATAGGCGAGCAGTTCTTC. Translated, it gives CASSRVAGVIGEQFF.

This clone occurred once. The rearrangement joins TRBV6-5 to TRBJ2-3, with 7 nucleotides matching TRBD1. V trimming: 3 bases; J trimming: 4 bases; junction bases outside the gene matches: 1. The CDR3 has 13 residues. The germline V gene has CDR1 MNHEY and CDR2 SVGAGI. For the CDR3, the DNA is TGTGCCAGCAGTTATGGGACAGCAGATACGCAGTATTTT. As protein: CASSYGTADTQYF.

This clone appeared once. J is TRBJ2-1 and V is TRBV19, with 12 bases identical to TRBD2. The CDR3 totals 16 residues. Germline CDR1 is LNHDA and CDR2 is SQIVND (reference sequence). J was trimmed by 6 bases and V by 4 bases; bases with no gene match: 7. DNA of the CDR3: TGTGCCAGTAGTAGACGACTAGCGGGAGTGAGCAATGAGCAGTTCTTC. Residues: CASSRRLAGVSNEQFF.

The DNA of the CDR3 is TGTGCCAGCAGTGGAGCTTCCTACTCTGGAAACACCATATATTTT. Its translation is CASSGASYSGNTIYF. The V gene is TRBV2, the J gene TRBJ1-3; D gene ambiguous. This CDR3 is built from 15 residues. Germline V gene data show CDR1 as SNHLY and CDR2 as FYNNEI. V lost 4 bases, J lost 0 bases, and 10 bases lay in between.

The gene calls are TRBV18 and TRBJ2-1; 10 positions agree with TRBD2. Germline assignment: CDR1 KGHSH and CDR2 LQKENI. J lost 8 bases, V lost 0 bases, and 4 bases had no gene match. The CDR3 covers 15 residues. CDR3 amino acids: CASSPPSGGKDEQFF. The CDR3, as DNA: TGTGCCAGCTCACCACCTAGCGGGGGGAAGGATGAGCAGTTCTTC.

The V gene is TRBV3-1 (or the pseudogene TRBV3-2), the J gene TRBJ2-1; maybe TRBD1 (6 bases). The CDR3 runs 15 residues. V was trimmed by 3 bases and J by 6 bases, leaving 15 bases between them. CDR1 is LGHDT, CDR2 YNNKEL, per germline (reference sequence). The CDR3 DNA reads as TGTGCCAGCAGCCAGAAGCGGCGGACAGTCAATGAGCAGTTCTTC. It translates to CASSQKRRTVNEQFF.

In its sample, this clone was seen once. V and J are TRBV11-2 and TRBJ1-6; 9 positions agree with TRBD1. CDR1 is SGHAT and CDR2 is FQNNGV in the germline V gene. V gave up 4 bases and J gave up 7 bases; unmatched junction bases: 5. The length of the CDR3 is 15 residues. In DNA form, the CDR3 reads TGTGCCAGCAGCTGGGGACAGGGTTCGAATTCACCCCTCCACTTT. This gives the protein CASSWGQGSNSPLHF.

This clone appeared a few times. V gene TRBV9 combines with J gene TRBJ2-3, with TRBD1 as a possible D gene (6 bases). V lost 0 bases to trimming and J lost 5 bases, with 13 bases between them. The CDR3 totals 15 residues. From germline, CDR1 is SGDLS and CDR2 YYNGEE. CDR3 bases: TGTGCCAGCAGCGTAGGGGCAGGGGCGATAGATACGCAGTATTTT. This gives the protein CASSVGAGAIDTQYF.

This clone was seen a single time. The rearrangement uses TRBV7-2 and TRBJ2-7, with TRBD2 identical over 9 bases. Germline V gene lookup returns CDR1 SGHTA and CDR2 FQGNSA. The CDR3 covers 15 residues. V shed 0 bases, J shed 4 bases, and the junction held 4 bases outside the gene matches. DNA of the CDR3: TGTGCCAGCAGCTTAGCGGCTAGCGGGAAGTACGAGCAGTACTTC. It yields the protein CASSLAASGKYEQYF.

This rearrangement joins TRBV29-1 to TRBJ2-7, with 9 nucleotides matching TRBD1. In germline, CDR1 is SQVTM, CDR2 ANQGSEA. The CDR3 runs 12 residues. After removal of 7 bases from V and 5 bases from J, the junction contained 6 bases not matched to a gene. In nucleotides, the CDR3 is TGCAGCGCCGGGACAGGGTCTCACGAGCAGTACTTC. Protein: CSAGTGSHEQYF.

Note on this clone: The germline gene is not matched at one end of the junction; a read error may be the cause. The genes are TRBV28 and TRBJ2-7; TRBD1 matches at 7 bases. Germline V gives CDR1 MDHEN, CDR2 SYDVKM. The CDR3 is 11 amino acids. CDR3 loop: CASSRHRGRDF. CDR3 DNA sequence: TGTGCCAGCAGCCGGCACAGGGGTCGGGACTTC.

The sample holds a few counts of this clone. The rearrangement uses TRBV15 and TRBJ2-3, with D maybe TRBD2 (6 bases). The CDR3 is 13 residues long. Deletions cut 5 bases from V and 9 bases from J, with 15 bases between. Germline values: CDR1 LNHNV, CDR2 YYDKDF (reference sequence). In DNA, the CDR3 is TGTGCCACCAGCCCTAAGGTCGGGGGAACGCAGTATTTT. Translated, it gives CATSPKVGGTQYF.

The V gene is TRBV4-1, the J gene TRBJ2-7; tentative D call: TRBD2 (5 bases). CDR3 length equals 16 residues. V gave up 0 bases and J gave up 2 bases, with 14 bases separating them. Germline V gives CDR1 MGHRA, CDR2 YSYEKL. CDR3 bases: TGCGCCAGCAGCCAAGATCGAGGGAGTATCACCTACGAGCAGTACTTC. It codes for CASSQDRGSITYEQYF.

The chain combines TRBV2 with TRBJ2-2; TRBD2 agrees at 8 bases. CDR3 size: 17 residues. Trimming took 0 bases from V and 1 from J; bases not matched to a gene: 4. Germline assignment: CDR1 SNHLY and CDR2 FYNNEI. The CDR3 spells CASSEASGAMNTGELFF. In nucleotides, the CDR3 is TGTGCCAGCAGTGAAGCTAGCGGGGCCATGAACACCGGGGAGCTGTTTTTT.

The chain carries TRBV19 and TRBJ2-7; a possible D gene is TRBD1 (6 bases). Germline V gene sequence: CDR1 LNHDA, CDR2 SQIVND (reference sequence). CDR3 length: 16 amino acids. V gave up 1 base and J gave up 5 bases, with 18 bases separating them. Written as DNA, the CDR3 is TGTGCCAGTAGTATAGGTGGACAGATACACGGGAACGAGCAGTACTTC. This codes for CASSIGGQIHGNEQYF.

The CDR3 DNA is TGTGCCAGCAGGGACGGGGACAGCAATTCACCCCTCCACTTT. Translation: CASRDGDSNSPLHF. The chain has TRBV6-6 and TRBJ1-6; 7 nucleotides match TRBD1. The V and J ends lost 6 bases and 7 bases, in that order; junction bases with no gene match: 6. The CDR3 is 14 residues long. Germline lookup yields CDR1 MNHNY and CDR2 SVGAGI (reference sequence).

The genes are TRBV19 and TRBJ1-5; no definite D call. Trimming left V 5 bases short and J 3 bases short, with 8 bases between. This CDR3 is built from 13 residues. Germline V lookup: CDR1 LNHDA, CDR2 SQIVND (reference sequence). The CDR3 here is CASSPRINQPQHF. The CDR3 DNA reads TGTGCCAGTAGTCCCAGGATCAATCAGCCCCAGCATTTT.

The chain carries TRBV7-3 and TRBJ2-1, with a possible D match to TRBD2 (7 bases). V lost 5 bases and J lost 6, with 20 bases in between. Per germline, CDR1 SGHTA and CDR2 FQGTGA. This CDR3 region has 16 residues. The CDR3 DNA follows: TGTGCCAGCAGCCTACAGGGTGCGGCGGGGGCCAATGAGCAGTTCTTC. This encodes CASSLQGAAGANEQFF.

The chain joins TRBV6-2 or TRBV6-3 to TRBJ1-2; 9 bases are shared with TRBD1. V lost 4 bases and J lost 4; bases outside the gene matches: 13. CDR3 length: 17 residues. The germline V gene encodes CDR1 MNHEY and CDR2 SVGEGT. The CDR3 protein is CASSSGTGLHGFYGYTF. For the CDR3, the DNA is TGTGCCAGCAGTTCTGGGACAGGGTTGCACGGTTTCTATGGCTACACCTTC.

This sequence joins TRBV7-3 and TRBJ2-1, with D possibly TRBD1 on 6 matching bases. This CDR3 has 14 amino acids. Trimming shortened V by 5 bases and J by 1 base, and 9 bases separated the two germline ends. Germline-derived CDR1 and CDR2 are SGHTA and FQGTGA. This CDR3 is CASSHQGSYNEQFF. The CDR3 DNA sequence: TGTGCCAGCAGCCATCAGGGGTCCTACAATGAGCAGTTCTTC. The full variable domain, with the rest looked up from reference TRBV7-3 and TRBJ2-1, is GAGVSQTPSNKVTEKGKYVELRCDPISGHTALYWYRQSLGQGPEFLIYFQGTGAADDSGLPNDRFFAVRPEGSVSTLKIQRTERGDSAVYLCASSHQGSYNEQFFGPGTRLTVL.

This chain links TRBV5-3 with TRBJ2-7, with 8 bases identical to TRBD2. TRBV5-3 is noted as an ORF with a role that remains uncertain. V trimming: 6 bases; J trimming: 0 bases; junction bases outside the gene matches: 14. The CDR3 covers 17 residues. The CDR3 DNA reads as TGTGCCAGAAACACAGAGCCTAGCGGGTGGAGCTCCTACGAGCAGTACTTC. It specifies CARNTEPSGWSSYEQYF.

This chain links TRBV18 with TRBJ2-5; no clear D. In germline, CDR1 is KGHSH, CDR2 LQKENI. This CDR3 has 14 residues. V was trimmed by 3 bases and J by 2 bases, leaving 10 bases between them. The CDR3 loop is CASSPGLRQETQYF. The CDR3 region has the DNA TGTGCCAGCTCACCGGGCCTTAGGCAAGAGACCCAGTACTTC. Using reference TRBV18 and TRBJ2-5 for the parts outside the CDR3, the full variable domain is NAGVMQNPRHLVRRRGQEARLRCSPMKGHSHVYWYRQLPEEGLKFMVYLQKENIIDESGMPKERFSAEFPKEGPSILRIQQVVRGDSAAYFCASSPGLRQETQYFGPGTRLLVL.

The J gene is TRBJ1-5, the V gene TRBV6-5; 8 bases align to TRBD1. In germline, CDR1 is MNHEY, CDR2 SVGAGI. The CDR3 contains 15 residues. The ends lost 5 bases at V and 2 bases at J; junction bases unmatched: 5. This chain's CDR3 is CASSPDRGGNQPQHF. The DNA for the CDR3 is TGTGCCAGCAGTCCCGACAGGGGAGGCAATCAGCCCCAGCATTTT.

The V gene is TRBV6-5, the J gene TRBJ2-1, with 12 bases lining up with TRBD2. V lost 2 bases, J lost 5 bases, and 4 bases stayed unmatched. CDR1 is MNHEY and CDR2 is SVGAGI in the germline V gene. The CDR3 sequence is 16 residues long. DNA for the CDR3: TGTGCCAGCAGTTACCGACTAGCGGGAGCCAACAATGAGCAGTTCTTC. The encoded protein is CASSYRLAGANNEQFF.

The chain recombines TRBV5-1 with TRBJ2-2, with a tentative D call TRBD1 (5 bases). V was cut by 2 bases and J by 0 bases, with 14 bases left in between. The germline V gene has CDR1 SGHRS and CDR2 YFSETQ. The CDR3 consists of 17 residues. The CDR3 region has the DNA TGCGCCAGCAGCTTTTGGCCGACAGCCCCGAACACCGGGGAGCTGTTTTTT. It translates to CASSFWPTAPNTGELFF.

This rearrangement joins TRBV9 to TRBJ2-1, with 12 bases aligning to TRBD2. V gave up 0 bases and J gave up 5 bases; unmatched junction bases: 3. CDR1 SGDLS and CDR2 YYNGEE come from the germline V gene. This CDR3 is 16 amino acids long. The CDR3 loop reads CASSVEWTSGNNEQFF. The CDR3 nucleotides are TGTGCCAGCAGCGTAGAATGGACTAGCGGGAACAATGAGCAGTTCTTC.